These 7 T cell receptor beta chains originate from one sample sequenced in a study of OX40 agonist ivuxolimab in advanced cancers. TCRdb keeps only in-frame clones here, not all; method: immunoSEQ multiplex PCR. Of fewer than 40,000 clones detected, about four fifths appear once; the ten largest clones hold over 7.5%. The sequenced sample was CD4+ or CD8+ T cells sorted from blood, obtained in a trial of the OX40 agonist ivuxolimab. The receptor set was obtained from an adult with an advanced solid tumor such as melanoma, head and neck, liver or kidney cancer.

The chain is built from TRBV6-1 and TRBJ1-2, with 7 bases that match TRBD1. The ends lost 4 bases at V and 2 bases at J; junction bases unmatched: 4. CDR1 and CDR2 from the germline V gene are MNHNS and SASEGT. This CDR3 comprises 14 residues. Written as DNA, the CDR3 is TGTGCCAGCAGTGTGTTACAGGGGAACTATGGCTACACCTTC. Translation: CASSVLQGNYGYTF.

V usage is TRBV28 and J usage is TRBJ1-4, with unresolved D. V lost 5 bases to trimming and J lost 0 bases, with 10 bases between them. In germline, CDR1 is MDHEN, CDR2 SYDVKM. The CDR3 is made up of 15 amino acids. The CDR3 here is CASSPRITTNEKLFF. CDR3 bases: TGTGCCAGCAGTCCACGTATCACAACTAATGAAAAACTGTTTTTT.

The genes are TRBV6-1 and TRBJ1-5; D gene ambiguous. The CDR3 has 14 residues. Germline CDR1 and CDR2: MNHNS and SASEGT. The ends were cut back, 0 bases at V and 4 bases at J, with 7 bases in the middle. The CDR3 DNA is TGTGCCAGCAGTGAAGCGCGAGGGAATCAGCCCCAGCATTTT. Translating it yields CASSEARGNQPQHF.

The chain combines TRBV5-1 with TRBJ2-7; D is possibly TRBD1 or TRBD2 (6 bases each). The CDR3 consists of 13 residues. V dropped 1 base and J dropped 6 bases, with 11 bases sitting between them. Germline V lookup: CDR1 SGHRS, CDR2 YFSETQ. The chain's CDR3 is CASSLRGDPEQYF. DNA for the CDR3: TGCGCCAGCAGCTTGAGGGGGGATCCCGAGCAGTACTTC.

This clone was counted once. V is TRBV4-1 and J is TRBJ2-5; 7 bases are shared with TRBD1. The better agreement between TRBJ2-7 and the DNA end casts doubt on the J call. CDR1 and CDR2 (germline): MGHRA, YSYEKL. There are 15 residues in the CDR3. The CDR3 loop reads CASSQPTGNPYEQYF. The CDR3 nucleotides read TGCGCCAGCAGCCAACCGACAGGGAACCCCTACGAGCAGTACTTC.

The rearrangement joins TRBV7-1 to TRBJ1-6; 10 bases agree with TRBD1. TRBV7-1 carries the ORF label, with uncertain function. The J segment lost 7 bases and the V segment lost 4 bases, leaving 4 bases of the junction unmatched. CDR3 length equals 15 residues. DNA for the CDR3: TGTGCCAGCAGCTTACAGGGACAGGGGAATTCACCCCTCCACTTT. It specifies CASSLQGQGNSPLHF.

This clone was recorded only once. The rearrangement links TRBV9 to TRBJ2-1, with unresolved D. Trimming pared 3 bases from V and 5 bases from J, leaving 9 bases between. CDR1 and CDR2 from the germline V gene are SGDLS and YYNGEE. The CDR3 is 13 amino acids. In DNA form, the CDR3 reads TGTGCCAGCAGCGGGAGTAATCACAATGAGCAGTTCTTC. Its protein is CASSGSNHNEQFF.